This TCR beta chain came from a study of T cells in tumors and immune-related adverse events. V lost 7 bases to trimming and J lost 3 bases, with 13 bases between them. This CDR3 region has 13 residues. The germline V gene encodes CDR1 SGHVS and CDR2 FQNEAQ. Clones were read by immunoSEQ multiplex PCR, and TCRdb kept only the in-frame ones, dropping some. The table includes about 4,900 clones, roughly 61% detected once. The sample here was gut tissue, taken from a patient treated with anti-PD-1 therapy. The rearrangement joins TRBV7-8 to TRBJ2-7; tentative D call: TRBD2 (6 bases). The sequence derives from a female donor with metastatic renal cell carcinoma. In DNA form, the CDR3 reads TGTGCCAGCACCATGGGGGGTCGCTACGAGCAGTACTTC. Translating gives CASTMGGRYEQYF. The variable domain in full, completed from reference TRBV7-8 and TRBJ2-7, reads GAGVSQSPRYKVAKRGQDVALRCDPISGHVSLFWYQQALGQGPEFLTYFQNEAQLDKSGLPSDRFFAERPEGSVSTLKIQRTQQEDSAVYLCASTMGGRYEQYFGPGTRLTVT.